Shown below are 18 T cell receptor beta chains from a single sample sequenced in a study of blood T cell repertoires in COVID-19. Sequencing was performed with immunoSEQ multiplex PCR; in TCRdb, only in-frame clones are kept and a portion is missing. The sample comprises more than 15,000 clones, approximately 90% of which are singletons, and around 7.7% rests with the top ten. Input material: peripheral blood. All receptors derive from an older woman with active COVID-19.

V gene TRBV5-3 combines with J gene TRBJ1-6, with 9 bases aligning to TRBD1. TRBV5-3 is designated an ORF whose function remains uncertain. The CDR3 extends over 15 amino acids. The V gene end was trimmed by 3 bases and the J gene end by 8 bases; junction bases not matched to a gene: 6. CDR3 bases: TGTGCCAGAAGCTGGGGACAGGGCGTCGATTCACCCCTCCACTTT. It yields the protein CARSWGQGVDSPLHF.

The genes are TRBV5-1 and TRBJ2-1; 8 nucleotides align to TRBD2. The CDR3 spans 15 residues. The germline V gene encodes CDR1 SGHRS and CDR2 YFSETQ. The J segment lost 4 bases and the V segment lost 2 bases, leaving 5 bases of the junction unmatched. In nucleotides, the CDR3 is TGCGCCAGCAGCTTAAGCGGGGGCCTGTACAATGAGCAGTTCTTC. This codes for CASSLSGGLYNEQFF.

V and J are TRBV24-1 and TRBJ2-3; 7 bases align to TRBD1. The CDR3 has 16 amino acids. Germline lookup yields CDR1 KGHDR and CDR2 SFDVKD. V was clipped by 4 bases and J by 2 bases; unmatched bases: 8. CDR3 sequence reads: CATSDPKTGNTDTQYF. The CDR3 DNA reads as TGTGCCACCAGTGACCCCAAGACAGGGAACACAGATACGCAGTATTTT.

The J gene is TRBJ1-3, the V gene TRBV6-1; D gene uncertain. Germline values: CDR1 MNHNS, CDR2 SASEGT. The CDR3 is 16 residues long. V was shortened by 0 bases and J by 3 bases, with 12 bases between the two germline ends. Written as DNA, the CDR3 is TGTGCCAGCAGTGAAGCTTGGAGAGGGAGTGGAAACACCATATATTTT. This gives the protein CASSEAWRGSGNTIYF.

This chain connects TRBV11-2 to TRBJ2-5; TRBD1 aligns across 12 bases. Germline V gene data show CDR1 as SGHAT and CDR2 as FQNNGV. The V gene end was trimmed by 5 bases and the J gene end by 5 bases; junction bases not matched to a gene: 6. This CDR3 spans 15 amino acids. CDR3 loop: CASSPGTGGVETQYF. The CDR3 coding sequence is TGTGCCAGCAGCCCGGGGACAGGGGGCGTGGAGACCCAGTACTTC.

The rearrangement links TRBV9 to TRBJ2-5; D is ambiguous. Between the trimmed V and J ends, which lost 4 bases and 2 bases, there was a span of 9 bases. This CDR3 region has 13 residues. The V gene's germline CDR1 is SGDLS and CDR2 YYNGEE. CDR3 amino acids: CASSTGSQETQYF. The CDR3 nucleotides read TGTGCCAGCAGCACCGGGTCTCAAGAGACCCAGTACTTC.

The chain recombines TRBV24-1 with TRBJ2-2; D might be TRBD1 (6 bases). The V gene's germline CDR1 is KGHDR and CDR2 SFDVKD. Trimming shortened V by 5 bases and J by 6 bases, and 9 bases separated the two germline ends. This CDR3 region has 13 residues. CDR3 DNA: TGTGCCACCAGTGCCCGGACAGCCGGGGAGCTGTTTTTT. This sequence encodes CATSARTAGELFF.

This chain joins TRBV10-2 and TRBJ2-7, with 10 bases lining up with TRBD1. CDR3 length equals 15 residues. Per the germline V gene, CDR1 is WSHSY and CDR2 is SAAADI. The ends lost 3 bases at V and 6 bases at J; junction bases unmatched: 8. The CDR3 reads CASSDNRDRGPEQYF. CDR3 nucleotide sequence: TGCGCCAGCAGTGATAACCGGGACAGGGGTCCCGAGCAGTACTTC.

This chain links TRBV9 with TRBJ2-1, with TRBD2 matching over 15 bases. Germline V gene sequence: CDR1 SGDLS, CDR2 YYNGEE. The V and J ends lost 0 bases and 10 bases, in that order; junction bases with no gene match: 2. The CDR3 sequence is 15 residues long. CDR3 sequence (DNA): TGTGCCAGCAGCGTAGCCGGGACTAGCGGGGGGGAGCAGTTCTTC. This sequence encodes CASSVAGTSGGEQFF.

This clone has just one count. V gene TRBV27 combines with J gene TRBJ2-7; D perhaps matches TRBD1 (6 bases). Germline CDR1 reads MNHEY; CDR2 reads SMNVEV (reference sequence). The ends were cut back, 11 bases at V and 4 bases at J, with 18 bases in the middle. This CDR3 spans 13 amino acids. The CDR3 loop reads CAFGRGQPYEQYF. CDR3 sequence (DNA): TGTGCCTTCGGCAGGGGCCAACCTTACGAGCAGTACTTC.

The rearrangement uses TRBV5-4 and TRBJ2-7; possibly TRBD2 for D (5 bases). The germline gives CDR1 SGHNT, CDR2 YYREEE (reference sequence). This CDR3 has 12 amino acids. Trimming took off 4 bases at V and 7 bases at J, with 12 bases between the two ends. The DNA for the CDR3 is TGTGCCAGCAGCCTAGCAGAGAGGGAGCAGTACTTC. Its translation: CASSLAEREQYF.

The CDR3 DNA reads TGTGCCAGCTCCTTCCAGGGGGCCGGGTCCGGGGAGCTGTTTTTT. Its translation: CASSFQGAGSGELFF. V is TRBV18 and J is TRBJ2-2; 8 bases map to TRBD1. Per the germline V gene, CDR1 is KGHSH and CDR2 is LQKENI. V lost 6 bases and J lost 6; bases outside the gene matches: 9. The CDR3 is 15 amino acids.

J is TRBJ2-3 and V is TRBV18; no clear D. V shed 8 bases and J shed 1 base, with 13 bases lying between them. CDR3 size: 14 residues. In germline, CDR1 is KGHSH, CDR2 LQKENI. In DNA, the CDR3 is TGTGCCAGCCGAGCACTCCGGGGCACAGATACGCAGTATTTT. Protein: CASRALRGTDTQYF.

The V call is TRBV27, the J call TRBJ2-5, with 10 bases identical to TRBD1. Germline CDR1 MNHEY, CDR2 SMNVEV (reference sequence). Unmatched junction bases numbered 3, after V lost 1 base and J lost 4 bases. The CDR3 is made up of 15 amino acids. Written as DNA, the CDR3 is TGTGCCAGCAGTTTATGGACAGGGGGAAGAGAGACCCAGTACTTC. Translated: CASSLWTGGRETQYF.

The CDR3 here is CASSQDSSGEYEQYF. The CDR3 DNA is TGCGCCAGCAGCCAAGATTCCAGCGGGGAGTACGAGCAGTACTTC. This chain connects TRBV4-1 to TRBJ2-7; 7 bases match TRBD2. The CDR3 contains 15 residues. V lost 0 bases, J lost 4 bases, and 6 bases stayed unmatched. The germline gives CDR1 MGHRA, CDR2 YSYEKL.

The chain joins TRBV12-5 to TRBJ2-3; D is undetermined. V was shortened by 1 base and J by 5 bases, with 13 bases between the two germline ends. From germline, CDR1 is LGHNT and CDR2 FRNRAP. The CDR3 sequence is 15 residues long. DNA for the CDR3: TGTGCTAGTGGTTTGGGGTTGCGGAATGGAGATACGCAGTATTTT. This encodes CASGLGLRNGDTQYF.

V is TRBV19 and J is TRBJ1-5; D is possibly TRBD1 (5 bases). There are 14 residues in the CDR3. V lost 6 bases, J lost 7 bases, and 16 bases lay in between. Germline V gene data show CDR1 as LNHDA and CDR2 as SQIVND (reference sequence). CDR3 nucleotide sequence: TGTGCCAGTAGGGAGACGGGGGTGGGGCAGCCCCAGCATTTT. It encodes CASRETGVGQPQHF.

This clone was seen only a few times. The rearrangement joins TRBV6-5 to TRBJ1-5; D not resolved. The CDR3 sequence is 13 residues long. Trimming took 0 bases from V and 7 from J, leaving 7 bases between them. The germline V gene encodes CDR1 MNHEY and CDR2 SVGAGI. CDR3 protein: CASSYSSLQPQHF. DNA of the CDR3: TGTGCCAGCAGTTACTCATCACTACAGCCCCAGCATTTT.